This T cell receptor beta chain stems from a study of cytomegalovirus exposure and HLA in healthy donors. Primers for the PCR totalled 60 Vbeta and 13 Jbeta. Clones were sequenced by immunoSEQ multiplex PCR, and TCRdb holds only the in-frame ones, with some missing. Counted here are over 250,000 clones, just over 70% occurring once; the ten biggest clones make up roughly 2.4%. Losses at the gene ends were 2 bases for V and 2 bases for J; bases not matched to a gene: 5. The CDR3 runs to 16 residues. Germline values: CDR1 SGHDT, CDR2 YYEEEE. The clonotype originates from a female donor in good health and CMV-seronegative. The chain couples TRBV5-6 to TRBJ2-1; 9 nucleotides line up with TRBD2. Sequenced input: PBMCs. CDR3: CASSFLAGSTYNEQFF. The CDR3 DNA is TGTGCCAGCAGCTTCCTAGCGGGATCGACCTACAATGAGCAGTTCTTC.